The 20 T cell receptor beta chains reported below all come from one sample, sequenced in a study of blood T cell repertoires in COVID-19. The table came from immunoSEQ multiplex PCR; TCRdb's copy has only in-frame clones and leaves some out. The sample consists of approximately 110,000 clones, less than 90% of them appearing once. The specimen sequenced was peripheral blood. These receptors were collected from a woman in her sixties with acute or convalescent COVID-19.

Here the CDR3 reads CASRLAGGGEQYF. CDR3 bases: TGTGCCAGCAGACTAGCGGGGGGCGGGGAGCAGTACTTC. The chain combines TRBV5-5 with TRBJ2-7; 12 bases line up with TRBD2. Trimming took 5 bases from V and 7 from J; bases not matched to a gene: 4. CDR1 SGHKS and CDR2 YYEKEE come from the germline V gene (reference sequence). The CDR3 loop spans 13 amino acids.

This clone came up once. The rearrangement uses TRBV28 and TRBJ1-5; TRBD1 matches 7 bases. Unmatched junction bases numbered 3, after V lost 2 bases and J lost 2 bases. CDR3 length equals 15 residues. CDR1 is MDHEN, CDR2 SYDVKM, per germline. Here the CDR3 reads CASSLLRGGNQPQHF. In DNA, the CDR3 is TGTGCCAGCAGTTTACTCAGGGGGGGCAATCAGCCCCAGCATTTT. The full variable domain, with the rest looked up from reference TRBV28 and TRBJ1-5, is DVKVTQSSRYLVKRTGEKVFLECVQDMDHENMFWYRQDPGLGLRLIYFSYDVKMKEKGDIPEGYSVSREKKERFSLILESASTNQTSMYLCASSLLRGGNQPQHFGDGTRLSIL.

The chain carries TRBV2 and TRBJ2-7; 7 positions agree with TRBD2. Germline CDR1 and CDR2: SNHLY and FYNNEI. CDR3 length: 15 residues. The ends lost 3 bases at V and 5 bases at J; junction bases unmatched: 10. The CDR3 DNA reads TGTGCCAGCAGTGACATAGGCGGGAGTGACGACGAGCAGTACTTC. Protein: CASSDIGGSDDEQYF.

The chain has TRBV5-6 and TRBJ1-1, with TRBD1 matching over 7 bases. CDR3 length equals 14 residues. After removal of 0 bases from V and 1 base from J, the junction contained 0 bases not matched to a gene. The germline CDR1 and CDR2 sequences are SGHDT and YYEEEE. CDR3 bases: TGTGCCAGCAGCTTGGGGACAGGGAACACTGAAGCTTTCTTT. The encoded protein is CASSLGTGNTEAFF.

V is TRBV5-1 and J is TRBJ2-7; 10 bases align to TRBD1. V lost 4 bases, J lost 5 bases, and 6 bases stayed unmatched. Germline V CDR1 and CDR2: SGHRS, YFSETQ. The CDR3 runs 14 residues. The CDR3 DNA is TGCGCCAGCAGCCCCGGGACAGGGGAAAACGAGCAGTACTTC. Amino acids: CASSPGTGENEQYF.

The gene calls are TRBV6-6 and TRBJ1-1; 7 nucleotides line up with TRBD1. After removal of 8 bases from V and 6 bases from J, the junction contained 15 bases not matched to a gene. The germline CDR1 and CDR2 sequences are MNHNY and SVGAGI (reference sequence). This CDR3 is built from 15 residues. CDR3 loop: CASAHRGRIGPEAFF. The CDR3 DNA is TGTGCCAGCGCTCACAGGGGACGTATTGGCCCTGAAGCTTTCTTT.

The chain uses TRBV12-3 or TRBV12-4 and TRBJ1-1, with D tentatively TRBD1 (5 bases). Trimming took 5 bases from V and 8 from J, leaving 15 bases between them. The CDR3 covers 13 residues. The DNA for the CDR3 is TGTGCCAGCAGTAAAGGGTCCGACAGCGAAGCTTTCTTT. It codes for CASSKGSDSEAFF.

The rearrangement links TRBV3-1 (or the pseudogene TRBV3-2) to TRBJ1-2; tentative D call: TRBD1 (6 bases). The V gene's germline CDR1 is LGHDT and CDR2 YNNKEL (reference sequence). This CDR3 comprises 15 residues. V lost 4 bases, J lost 0 bases, and 12 bases lay in between. The CDR3 region has the DNA TGTGCCAGCAGCCCGCAGCGGACAGCTAACTATGGCTACACCTTC. It translates to CASSPQRTANYGYTF.

This clone was seen only a few times. This chain uses TRBV27 with TRBJ2-6; tentative D call: TRBD2 (5 bases). Trimming stripped 6 bases from V and 4 bases from J, with 10 bases between. The CDR3 sequence is 14 residues long. Per germline, CDR1 MNHEY and CDR2 SMNVEV (reference sequence). This chain's CDR3 is CASRSPGGANVLTF. The CDR3 DNA is TGTGCCAGCAGATCCCCGGGGGGGGCCAACGTCCTGACTTTC.

The chain carries TRBV19 and TRBJ1-5; D is undetermined. Trimming cost V 7 bases and J 0 bases, with 10 bases left between them. CDR1 is LNHDA, CDR2 SQIVND, per germline (reference sequence). This CDR3 comprises 14 residues. The CDR3 sequence is CASKQRSSNQPQHF. The CDR3 DNA reads as TGTGCCAGTAAACAGAGATCTAGCAATCAGCCCCAGCATTTT.

This chain uses TRBV29-1 with TRBJ1-4; 10 nucleotides match TRBD1. This CDR3 is built from 14 residues. V was clipped by 5 bases and J by 3 bases; unmatched bases: 3. Germline V lookup: CDR1 SQVTM, CDR2 ANQGSEA. CDR3 amino acids: CSVLGTGANEKLFF. CDR3 nucleotide sequence: TGCAGCGTTCTCGGGACAGGGGCTAATGAAAAACTGTTTTTT.

The chain links TRBV28 to TRBJ2-3; 7 nucleotides match TRBD1. Per the germline V gene, CDR1 is MDHEN and CDR2 is SYDVKM. CDR3 length: 14 amino acids. V was pared by 5 bases and J by 2 bases, with 4 bases of the junction left unmatched. The CDR3 region has the DNA TGTGCCAGCAGTGAAGGGACAGCCACAGATACGCAGTATTTT. Translated: CASSEGTATDTQYF. The full variable domain, completed using reference TRBV28 and TRBJ2-3, is DVKVTQSSRYLVKRTGEKVFLECVQDMDHENMFWYRQDPGLGLRLIYFSYDVKMKEKGDIPEGYSVSREKKERFSLILESASTNQTSMYLCASSEGTATDTQYFGPGTRLTVL.

The chain links TRBV11-2 to TRBJ2-1, with TRBD2 matching 9 bases. Trimming cost V 3 bases and J 8 bases; bases outside gene matches: 5. This CDR3 spans 14 amino acids. Germline V gives CDR1 SGHAT, CDR2 FQNNGV. Here the CDR3 reads CASSFPLAGHEQFF. The CDR3 DNA sequence: TGTGCCAGCAGCTTTCCACTAGCGGGCCATGAGCAGTTCTTC.

The V call is TRBV9, the J call TRBJ2-3, with 10 bases identical to TRBD2. Germline V gene lookup returns CDR1 SGDLS and CDR2 YYNGEE. With V trimmed by 3 bases and J by 0 bases, 13 bases remained unmatched. CDR3 length: 19 amino acids. The CDR3 DNA follows: TGTGCCAGCAGCGGAAGGGTAGCGGGAGGTTTCAGGAGCACAGATACGCAGTATTTT. The encoded protein is CASSGRVAGGFRSTDTQYF.

The chain couples TRBV4-2 to TRBJ2-3, with 7 bases fitting TRBD2. With 4 bases clipped from V and 0 bases from J, the junction kept 7 bases outside the gene matches. Germline CDR1 is LGHNA and CDR2 is YNFKEQ. The CDR3 consists of 16 residues. CDR3 coding DNA: TGTGCCAGCAGCCCCCAGCTAGCGGCTAGCACAGATACGCAGTATTTT. Amino acids: CASSPQLAASTDTQYF.

On this clone itself: The identical CDR3 is also encoded by other nucleotide sequences in the sample. The chain is built from TRBV30 and TRBJ1-1; no clear D. CDR3 length: 11 residues. V lost 3 bases and J lost 8, with 10 bases in between. Germline V CDR1 and CDR2: GTSNPN, SVGIG (reference sequence). CDR3 amino acids: CAWSPTREAFF. The CDR3 DNA sequence: TGTGCCTGGAGCCCTACTAGGGAAGCTTTCTTT. The complete variable domain, with remaining parts taken from reference TRBV30 and TRBJ1-1, reads SQTIHQWPATLVQPVGSPLSLECTVEGTSNPNLYWYRQAAGRGLQLLFYSVGIGQISSEVPQNLSASRPQDRQFILSSKKLLLSDSGFYLCAWSPTREAFFGQGTRLTVV.

V usage is TRBV18 and J usage is TRBJ1-2, with 11 bases that match TRBD1. Germline CDR1 KGHSH, CDR2 LQKENI. Losses at the gene ends were 2 bases for V and 2 bases for J; bases not matched to a gene: 1. This CDR3 has 15 residues. The CDR3 region is CASSPGTGGNYGYTF. CDR3 sequence (DNA): TGTGCCAGCTCACCAGGGACAGGGGGGAACTATGGCTACACCTTC.

The CDR3 DNA is TGTGCCAGCAGCTTGGCCGGAGGAGAGACCCAGTACTTC. Its protein product is CASSLAGGETQYF. The rearrangement links TRBV5-6 to TRBJ2-5, with TRBD2 as a possible D gene (5 bases). This CDR3 is built from 13 residues. Trimming stripped 0 bases from V and 4 bases from J, with 7 bases between. CDR1 is SGHDT and CDR2 is YYEEEE in the germline V gene. The full variable domain, rest sourced from reference TRBV5-6 and TRBJ2-5, is DAGVTQSPTHLIKTRGQQVTLRCSPKSGHDTVSWYQQALGQGPQFIFQYYEEEERQRGNFPDRFSGHQFPNYSSELNVNALLLGDSALYLCASSLAGGETQYFGPGTRLLVL.

The genes are TRBV5-1 and TRBJ1-1; a possible D gene is TRBD1 (5 bases). This CDR3 has 15 amino acids. The V gene lost 4 bases and the J gene lost 3 bases, with 16 bases spanning the gap. CDR1 SGHRS and CDR2 YFSETQ come from the germline V gene. CDR3 residues: CASSAVGPLDTEAFF. In DNA, the CDR3 is TGCGCCAGCAGCGCTGTGGGGCCCTTGGACACTGAAGCTTTCTTT.

The CDR3 region has the DNA TGTGCCAGCAGCCAACGGGATACGCAGTATTTT. It codes for CASSQRDTQYF. V is TRBV3-1 (or the pseudogene TRBV3-2) and J is TRBJ2-3; D remains unclear. The CDR3 has 11 amino acids. The germline gives CDR1 LGHDT, CDR2 YNNKEL (reference sequence). Trimming cost V 2 bases and J 6 bases, with 3 bases left between them.